The clone carrying this TCR beta chain was detected only a few times. These data are taken from a study of CDR3 diversity in severe acne. MiXCR was run by TCRdb on the PCR reads, yielding one entry per CDR3 protein. The profile shows over 90,000 distinct CDR3 sequences, more than 45% of them singletons. Between the trimmed V and J ends, which lost 8 bases and 7 bases, there was a span of 19 bases. This CDR3 contains 14 residues. Germline V lookup: CDR1 ENHRY, CDR2 SYGVKD. The sequencing input was blood. This TCR was recovered from a male donor with acne. This sequence joins TRBV10-3 and TRBJ2-3; tentative D call: TRBD1 (8 bases). The CDR3 sequence is CAIGGAGGEYTQYF. The CDR3, as DNA: TGTGCCATCGGGGGGGCAGGGGGCGAGTATACGCAGTATTTT.